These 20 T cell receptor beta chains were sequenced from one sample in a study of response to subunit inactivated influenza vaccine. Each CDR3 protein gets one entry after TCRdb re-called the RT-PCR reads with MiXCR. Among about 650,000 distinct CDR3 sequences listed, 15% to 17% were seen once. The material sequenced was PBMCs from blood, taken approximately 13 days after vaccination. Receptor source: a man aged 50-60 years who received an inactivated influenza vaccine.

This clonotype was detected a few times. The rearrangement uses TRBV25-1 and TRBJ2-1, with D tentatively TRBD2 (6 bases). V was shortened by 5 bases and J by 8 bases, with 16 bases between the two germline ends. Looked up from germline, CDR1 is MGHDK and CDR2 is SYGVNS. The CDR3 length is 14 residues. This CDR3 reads CASSRLAGKDEQFF. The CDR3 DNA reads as TGTGCCAGCAGTCGCCTTGCGGGAAAGGATGAGCAGTTCTTC.

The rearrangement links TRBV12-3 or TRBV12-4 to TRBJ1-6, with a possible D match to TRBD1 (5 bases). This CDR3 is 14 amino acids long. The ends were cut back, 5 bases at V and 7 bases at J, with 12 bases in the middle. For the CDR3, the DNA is TGTGCCAGCAGTACCGGGACGGTCAATTCACCCCTCCACTTT. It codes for CASSTGTVNSPLHF.

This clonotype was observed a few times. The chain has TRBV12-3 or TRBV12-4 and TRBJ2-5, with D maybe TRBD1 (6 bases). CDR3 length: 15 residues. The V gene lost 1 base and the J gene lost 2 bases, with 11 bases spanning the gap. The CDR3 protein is CASSLGLTGQETQYF. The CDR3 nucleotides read TGTGCCAGCAGTTTAGGTTTGACAGGTCAAGAGACCCAGTACTTC.

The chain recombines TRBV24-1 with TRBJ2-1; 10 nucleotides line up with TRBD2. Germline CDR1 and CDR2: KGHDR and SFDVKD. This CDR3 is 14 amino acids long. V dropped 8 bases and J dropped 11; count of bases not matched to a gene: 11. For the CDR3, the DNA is TGTGCCACCAAGCCTAGCGGGAGACAGGCCCAGCAGTTCTTC. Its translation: CATKPSGRQAQQFF.

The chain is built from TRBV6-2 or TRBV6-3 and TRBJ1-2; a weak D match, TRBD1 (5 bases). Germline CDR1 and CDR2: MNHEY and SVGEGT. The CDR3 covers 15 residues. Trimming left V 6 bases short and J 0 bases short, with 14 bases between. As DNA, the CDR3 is TGTGCCAGCAGCAGTACAGGAAAACCTAACTATGGCTACACCTTC. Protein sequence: CASSSTGKPNYGYTF.

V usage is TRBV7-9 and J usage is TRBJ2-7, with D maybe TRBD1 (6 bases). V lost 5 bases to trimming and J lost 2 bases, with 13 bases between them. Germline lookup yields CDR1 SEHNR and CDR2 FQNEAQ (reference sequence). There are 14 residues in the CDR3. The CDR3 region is CASSEGTRTYEQYF. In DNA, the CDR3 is TGTGCCAGCAGCGAGGGGACAAGAACCTACGAGCAGTACTTC.

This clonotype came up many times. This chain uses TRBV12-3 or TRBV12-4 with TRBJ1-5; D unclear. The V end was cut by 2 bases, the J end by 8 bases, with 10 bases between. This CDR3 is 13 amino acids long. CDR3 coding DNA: TGTGCCAGCAGTTTAATACAGCCGGAGCCCCAGCATTTT. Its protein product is CASSLIQPEPQHF.

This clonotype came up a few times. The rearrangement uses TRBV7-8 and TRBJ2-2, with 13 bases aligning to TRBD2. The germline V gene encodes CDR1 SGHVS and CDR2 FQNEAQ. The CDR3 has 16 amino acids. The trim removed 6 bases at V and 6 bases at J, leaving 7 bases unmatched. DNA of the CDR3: TGTGCCAGCAGTCCTTGGGGACTAGCGGGGTCCGGGGAGCTGTTTTTT. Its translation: CASSPWGLAGSGELFF.

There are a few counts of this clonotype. CDR3 sequence: CASSLERGYNEQFF. CDR3 DNA: TGTGCCAGCAGCTTAGAGCGGGGTTACAATGAGCAGTTCTTC. The rearrangement joins TRBV7-2 to TRBJ2-1; 7 bases match TRBD2. From germline, CDR1 is SGHTA and CDR2 FQGNSA. V lost 1 base and J lost 4; bases outside the gene matches: 1. CDR3 size: 14 residues.

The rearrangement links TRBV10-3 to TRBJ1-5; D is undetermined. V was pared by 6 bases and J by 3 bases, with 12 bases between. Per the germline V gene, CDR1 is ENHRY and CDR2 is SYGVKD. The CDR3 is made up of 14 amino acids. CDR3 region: CAISEGGDNQPQHF. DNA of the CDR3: TGTGCCATCAGCGAGGGTGGGGACAATCAGCCCCAGCATTTT.

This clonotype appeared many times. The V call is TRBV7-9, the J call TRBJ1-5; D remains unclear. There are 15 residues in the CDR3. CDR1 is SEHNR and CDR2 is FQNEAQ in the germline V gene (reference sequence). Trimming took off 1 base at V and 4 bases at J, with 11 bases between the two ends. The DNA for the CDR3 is TGTGCCAGCAGCTTAGAAGGGCTGAGGAATCAGCCCCAGCATTTT. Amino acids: CASSLEGLRNQPQHF.

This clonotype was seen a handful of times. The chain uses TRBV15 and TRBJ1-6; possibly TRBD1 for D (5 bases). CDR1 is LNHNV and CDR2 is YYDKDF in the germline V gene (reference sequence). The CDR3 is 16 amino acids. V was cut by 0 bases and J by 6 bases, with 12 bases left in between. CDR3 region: CATSRDLQGGNSPLHF. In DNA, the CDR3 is TGTGCCACCAGCAGAGATCTCCAGGGCGGTAATTCACCCCTCCACTTT.

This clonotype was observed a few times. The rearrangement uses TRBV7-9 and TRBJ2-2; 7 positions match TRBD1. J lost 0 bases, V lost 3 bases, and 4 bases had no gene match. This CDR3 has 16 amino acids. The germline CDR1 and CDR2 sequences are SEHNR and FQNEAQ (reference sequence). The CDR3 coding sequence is TGTGCCAGCAGCTTGGGACAGCTAGCGAACACCGGGGAGCTGTTTTTT. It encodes CASSLGQLANTGELFF.

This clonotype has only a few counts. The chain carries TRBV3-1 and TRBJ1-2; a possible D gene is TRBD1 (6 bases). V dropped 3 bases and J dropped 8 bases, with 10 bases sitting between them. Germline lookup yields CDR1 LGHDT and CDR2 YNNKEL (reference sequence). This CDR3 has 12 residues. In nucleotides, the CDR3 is TGTGCCAGCAGCCACGGGGGGCGCGGCTACACCTTC. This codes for CASSHGGRGYTF.

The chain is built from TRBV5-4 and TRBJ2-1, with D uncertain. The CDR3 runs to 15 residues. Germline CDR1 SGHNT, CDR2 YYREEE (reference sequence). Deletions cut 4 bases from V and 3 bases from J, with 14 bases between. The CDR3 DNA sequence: TGTGCCAGCAGCCCAGGAGTTGGTGTCTACAATGAGCAGTTCTTC. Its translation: CASSPGVGVYNEQFF.

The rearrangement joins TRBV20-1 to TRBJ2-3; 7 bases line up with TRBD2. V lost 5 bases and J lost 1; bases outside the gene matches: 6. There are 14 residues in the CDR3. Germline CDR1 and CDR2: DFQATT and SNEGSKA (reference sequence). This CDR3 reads CSAPGRERTDTQYF. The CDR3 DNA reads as TGCAGTGCTCCAGGGCGGGAGCGCACAGATACGCAGTATTTT.

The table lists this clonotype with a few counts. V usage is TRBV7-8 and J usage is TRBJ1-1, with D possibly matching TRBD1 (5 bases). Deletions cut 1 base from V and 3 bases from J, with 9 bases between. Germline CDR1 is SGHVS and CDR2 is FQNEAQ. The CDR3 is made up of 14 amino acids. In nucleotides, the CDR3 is TGTGCCAGCAGCTTAGGACAGAAATACACTGAAGCTTTCTTT. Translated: CASSLGQKYTEAFF.

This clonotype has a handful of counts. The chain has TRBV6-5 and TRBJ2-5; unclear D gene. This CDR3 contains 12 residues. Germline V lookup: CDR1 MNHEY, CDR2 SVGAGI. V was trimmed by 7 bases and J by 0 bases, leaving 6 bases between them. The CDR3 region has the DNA TGTGCCAGCAAGGCGGACCAAGAGACCCAGTACTTC. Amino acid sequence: CASKADQETQYF.

DNA of the CDR3: TGTGCCAGCAGCCTACAGGGTTCCCTCCACTTT. Translation: CASSLQGSLHF. V and J are TRBV7-2 and TRBJ1-6; tentatively, D is TRBD1 (6 bases). Germline loops: CDR1 SGHTA, CDR2 FQGNSA. Trimming left V 5 bases short and J 14 bases short, with 10 bases between. The CDR3 runs 11 residues.

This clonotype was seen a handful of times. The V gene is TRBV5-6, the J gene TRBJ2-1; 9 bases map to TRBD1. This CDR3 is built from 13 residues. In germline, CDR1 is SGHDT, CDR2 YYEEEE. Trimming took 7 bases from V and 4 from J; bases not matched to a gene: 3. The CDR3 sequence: CASGQGTYNEQFF. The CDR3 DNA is TGTGCCAGCGGACAGGGGACTTACAATGAGCAGTTCTTC.